Included here is one TCR beta chain sequence, with context. Its cognate antigen is unknown. The data were taken from a study of cytomegalovirus exposure and HLA in healthy donors. Study-wide results and caveats: Some V segments, TRBV6-2 and TRBV6-3 among them, were indistinguishable and were therefore excluded.

Donors in the study were healthy people who gave bone marrow. The CDR3 has 15 amino acids. The germline V gene encodes CDR1 MNHNS and CDR2 SASEGT. V trimming: 1 base; J trimming: 6 bases; junction bases outside the gene matches: 5. Amplification used 60 Vbeta primers and 13 Jbeta primers. The table came from immunoSEQ multiplex PCR; TCRdb's copy has only in-frame clones and leaves some out. Reported are more than 35,000 clones; the ten largest clones contain 1% to 1.5%. The material sequenced was PBMCs. The TCR comes from a man aged 25 to 45 in good health and CMV-seronegative. J is TRBJ2-7 and V is TRBV6-1; 11 positions match TRBD2. The CDR3 sequence: CASSEETSGSLEQYF. CDR3 DNA sequence: TGTGCCAGCAGTGAAGAAACTAGCGGGAGCCTCGAGCAGTACTTC.